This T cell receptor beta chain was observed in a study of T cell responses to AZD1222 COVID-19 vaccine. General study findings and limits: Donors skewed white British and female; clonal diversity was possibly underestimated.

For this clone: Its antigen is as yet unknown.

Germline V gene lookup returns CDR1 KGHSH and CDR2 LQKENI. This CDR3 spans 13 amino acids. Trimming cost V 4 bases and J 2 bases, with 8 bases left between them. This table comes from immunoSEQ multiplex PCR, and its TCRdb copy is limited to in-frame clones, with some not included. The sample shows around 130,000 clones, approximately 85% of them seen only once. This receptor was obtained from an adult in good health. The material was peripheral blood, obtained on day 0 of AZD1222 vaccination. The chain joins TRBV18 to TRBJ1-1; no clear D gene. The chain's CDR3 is CASSLKENTEAFF. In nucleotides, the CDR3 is TGTGCCAGCTCACTCAAGGAAAACACTGAAGCTTTCTTT.